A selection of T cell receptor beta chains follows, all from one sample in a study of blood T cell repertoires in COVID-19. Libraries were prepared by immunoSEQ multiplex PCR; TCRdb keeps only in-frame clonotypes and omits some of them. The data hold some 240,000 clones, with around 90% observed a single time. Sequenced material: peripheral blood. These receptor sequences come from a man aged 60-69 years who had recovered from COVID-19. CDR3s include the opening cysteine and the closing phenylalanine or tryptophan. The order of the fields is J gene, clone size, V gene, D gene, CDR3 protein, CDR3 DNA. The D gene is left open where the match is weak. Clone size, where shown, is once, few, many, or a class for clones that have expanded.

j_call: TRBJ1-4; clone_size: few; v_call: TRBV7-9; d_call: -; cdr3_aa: CASSLLNPGMGKLFF; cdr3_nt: TGTGCCAGCAGCTTACTTAACCCGGGGATGGGGAAACTGTTTTTT
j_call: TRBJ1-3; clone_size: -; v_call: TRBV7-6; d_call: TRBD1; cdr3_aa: CASSDSGGSGNTIYF; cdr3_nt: TGTGCCAGCAGCGATTCAGGGGGATCTGGAAACACCATATATTTT
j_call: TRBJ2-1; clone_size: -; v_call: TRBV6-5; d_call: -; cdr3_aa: CASTQGWESNEQFF; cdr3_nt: TGTGCCAGCACCCAGGGATGGGAAAGTAATGAGCAGTTCTTC
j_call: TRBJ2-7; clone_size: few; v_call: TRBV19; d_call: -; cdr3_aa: CASSSPRAGDHEQYF; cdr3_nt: TGTGCCAGTAGTTCCCCCAGGGCAGGGGATCACGAGCAGTACTTC
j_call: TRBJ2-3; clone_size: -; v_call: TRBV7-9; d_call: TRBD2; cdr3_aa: CASSLTSGVTDTQYF; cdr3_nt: TGTGCCAGCAGCCTTACTAGCGGGGTCACAGATACGCAGTATTTT
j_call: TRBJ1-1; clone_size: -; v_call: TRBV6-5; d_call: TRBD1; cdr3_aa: CASRGGQGIEAFF; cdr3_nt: TGTGCCAGCAGGGGGGGACAGGGGATTGAAGCTTTCTTT
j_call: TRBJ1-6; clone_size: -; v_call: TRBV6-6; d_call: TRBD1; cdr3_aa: CASSPTGAPNSPLHF; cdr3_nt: TGTGCCAGCAGTCCGACAGGGGCGCCCAATTCACCCCTCCACTTT
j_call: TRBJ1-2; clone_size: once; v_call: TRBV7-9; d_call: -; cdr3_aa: CASSSVGWSYGYTF; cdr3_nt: TGTGCCAGCAGCTCCGTCGGGTGGTCCTATGGCTACACCTTC
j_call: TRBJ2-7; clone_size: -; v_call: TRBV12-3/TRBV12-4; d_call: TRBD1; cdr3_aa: CASSRQGRIEQYF; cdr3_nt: TGTGCCAGCAGTAGACAGGGACGAATCGAGCAGTACTTC
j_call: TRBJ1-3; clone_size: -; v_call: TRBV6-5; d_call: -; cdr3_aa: CASLLARGFGNTIYF; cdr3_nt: TGTGCCAGCCTACTCGCGAGGGGGTTCGGAAACACCATATATTTT
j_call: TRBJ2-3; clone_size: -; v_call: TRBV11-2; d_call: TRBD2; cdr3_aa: CASSPLGGGVNTQYF; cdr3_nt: TGTGCCAGCAGCCCCCTGGGCGGGGGGGTGAATACGCAGTATTTT
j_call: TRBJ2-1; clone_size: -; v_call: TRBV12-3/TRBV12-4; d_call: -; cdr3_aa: CASSLARSMFF; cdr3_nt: TGTGCCAGCAGTTTAGCGCGGTCGATGTTCTTC
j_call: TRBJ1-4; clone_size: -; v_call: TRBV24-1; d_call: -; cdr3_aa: CASPTLDRSYEKLFF; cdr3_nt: TGTGCCTCCCCCACCCTAGACAGAAGCTATGAAAAACTGTTTTTT
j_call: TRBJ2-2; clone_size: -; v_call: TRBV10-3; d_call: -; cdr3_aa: CAISDSTWVRGRTGELFF; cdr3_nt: TGTGCCATCAGTGACTCAACCTGGGTGAGGGGGAGAACCGGGGAGCTGTTTTTT
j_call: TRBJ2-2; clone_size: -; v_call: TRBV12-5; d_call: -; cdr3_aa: CASGLPTGRPNTGELFF; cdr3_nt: TGTGCTAGTGGTTTGCCGACAGGGAGGCCGAACACCGGGGAGCTGTTTTTT
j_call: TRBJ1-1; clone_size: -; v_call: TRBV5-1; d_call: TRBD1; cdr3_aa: CASSSQDRGPAEAFF; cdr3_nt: TGCGCCAGCAGCTCCCAGGACAGGGGGCCTGCTGAAGCTTTCTTT
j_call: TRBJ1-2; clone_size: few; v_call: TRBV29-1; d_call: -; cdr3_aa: CSVESGNYYGYTF; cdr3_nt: TGCAGCGTTGAGTCGGGGAATTACTATGGCTACACCTTC
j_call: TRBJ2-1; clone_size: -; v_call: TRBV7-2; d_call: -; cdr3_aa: CASSLAPASYEQFF; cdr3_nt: TGTGCCAGCAGCTTAGCCCCCGCGTCGTATGAGCAGTTCTTC
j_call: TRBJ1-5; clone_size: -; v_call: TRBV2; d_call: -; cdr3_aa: CASSVERLGNQPQHF; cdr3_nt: TGTGCCAGCAGTGTAGAGCGTTTGGGCAATCAGCCCCAGCATTTT
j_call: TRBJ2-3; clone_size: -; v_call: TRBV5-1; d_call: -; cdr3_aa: CASSYGDITDTQYF; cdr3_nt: TGCGCCAGCAGCTACGGGGACATCACAGATACGCAGTATTTT
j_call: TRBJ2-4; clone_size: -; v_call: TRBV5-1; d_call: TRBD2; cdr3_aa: CASSLDVAGGQNIQYF; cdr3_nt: TGCGCCAGCAGCTTGGACGTAGCGGGGGGCCAAAACATTCAGTACTTC
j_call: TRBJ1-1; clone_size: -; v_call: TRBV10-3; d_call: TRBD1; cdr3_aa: CAISGAQGVGTEAFF; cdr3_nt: TGTGCCATCAGTGGGGCACAGGGGGTTGGCACTGAAGCTTTCTTT
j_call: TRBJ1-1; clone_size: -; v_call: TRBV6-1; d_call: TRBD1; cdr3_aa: CASSDDRALGTEAFF; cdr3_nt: TGTGCCAGCAGTGACGACAGGGCCTTAGGGACTGAAGCTTTCTTT
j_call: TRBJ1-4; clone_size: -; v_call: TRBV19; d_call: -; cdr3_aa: CASSISSATNEKLFF; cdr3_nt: TGTGCCAGTAGTATCTCGAGTGCAACTAATGAAAAACTGTTTTTT
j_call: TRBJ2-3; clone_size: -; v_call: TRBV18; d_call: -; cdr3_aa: CASSRTGITDTQYF; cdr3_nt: TGTGCCAGCTCGCGGACGGGGATAACAGATACGCAGTATTTT
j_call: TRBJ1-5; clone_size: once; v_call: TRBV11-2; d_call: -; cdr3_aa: CASSTGTLSNQPQHF; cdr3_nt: TGTGCCAGCAGCACAGGGACACTTAGCAATCAGCCCCAGCATTTT
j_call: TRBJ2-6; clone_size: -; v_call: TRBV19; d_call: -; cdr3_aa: CASSPAGPLAGANVLTF; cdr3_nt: TGTGCCAGTTCCCCTGCAGGGCCTCTGGCTGGGGCCAACGTCCTGACTTTC
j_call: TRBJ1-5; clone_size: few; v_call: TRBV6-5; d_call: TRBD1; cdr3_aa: CASRGGQASQHF; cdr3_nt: TGTGCCAGCAGGGGGGGACAGGCCTCCCAGCATTTT
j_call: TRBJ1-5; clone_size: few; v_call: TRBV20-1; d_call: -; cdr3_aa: CSASTVVSNQPQHF; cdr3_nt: TGCAGTGCTAGTACGGTGGTTAGCAATCAGCCCCAGCATTTT
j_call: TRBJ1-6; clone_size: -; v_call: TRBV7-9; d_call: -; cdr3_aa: CASSLRDYSPLHF; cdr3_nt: TGTGCCAGCAGCCTAAGGGACTATTCACCCCTCCACTTT
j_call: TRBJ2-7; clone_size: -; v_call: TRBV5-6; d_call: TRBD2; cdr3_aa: CASSKGLAGVYEQYF; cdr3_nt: TGTGCCAGCAGCAAAGGACTAGCGGGTGTCTACGAGCAGTACTTC
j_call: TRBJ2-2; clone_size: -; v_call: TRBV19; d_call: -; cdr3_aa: CASRSDRSNTGELFF; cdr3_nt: TGTGCCAGTAGAAGTGACAGGTCGAACACCGGGGAGCTGTTTTTT
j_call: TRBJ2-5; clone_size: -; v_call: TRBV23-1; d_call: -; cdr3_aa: CASSRGWNEETQYF; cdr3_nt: TGCGCCAGCAGCCGAGGGTGGAACGAAGAGACCCAGTACTTC
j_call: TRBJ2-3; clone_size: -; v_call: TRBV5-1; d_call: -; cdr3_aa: CASSLFAVPGTDTQYF; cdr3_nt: TGCGCCAGCAGCTTGTTTGCGGTCCCGGGCACAGATACGCAGTATTTT
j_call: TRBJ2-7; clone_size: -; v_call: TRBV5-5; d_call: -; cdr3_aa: CASSLQDYEQYF; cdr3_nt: TGTGCCAGCAGCCTACAGGACTACGAGCAGTACTTC
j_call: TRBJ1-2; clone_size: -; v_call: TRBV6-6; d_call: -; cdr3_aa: CASSPDRLYGYTF; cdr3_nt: TGTGCCAGCAGTCCGGACAGACTCTATGGCTACACCTTC
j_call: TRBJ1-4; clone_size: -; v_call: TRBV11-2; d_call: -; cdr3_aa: CASSFGQTTTNEKLFF; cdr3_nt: TGTGCCAGCAGCTTCGGACAGACCACAACTAATGAAAAACTGTTTTTT